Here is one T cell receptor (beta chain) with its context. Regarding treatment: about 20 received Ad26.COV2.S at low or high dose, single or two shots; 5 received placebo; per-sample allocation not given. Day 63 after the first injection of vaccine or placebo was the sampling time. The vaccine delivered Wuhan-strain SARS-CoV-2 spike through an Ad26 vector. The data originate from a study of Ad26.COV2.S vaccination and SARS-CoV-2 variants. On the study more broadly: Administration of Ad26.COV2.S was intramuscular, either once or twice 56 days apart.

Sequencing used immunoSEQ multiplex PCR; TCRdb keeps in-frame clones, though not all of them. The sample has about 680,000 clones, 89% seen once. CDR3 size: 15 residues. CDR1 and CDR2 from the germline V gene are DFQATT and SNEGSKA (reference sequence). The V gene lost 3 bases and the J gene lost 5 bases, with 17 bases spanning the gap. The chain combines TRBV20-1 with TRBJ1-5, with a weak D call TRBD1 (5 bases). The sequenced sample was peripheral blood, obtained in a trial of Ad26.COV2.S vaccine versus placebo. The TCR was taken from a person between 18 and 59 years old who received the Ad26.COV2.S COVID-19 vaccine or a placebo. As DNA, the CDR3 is TGCAGTGCTAGTAAACCCCAGGGAGGAGATCAGCCCCAGCATTTT. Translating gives CSASKPQGGDQPQHF.